The clone carrying this TCR beta chain was seen repeatedly, ten times or more. The antigen remains unidentified. The sample originates from a study of tumor and adjacent non-tumor tissue in lung cancer. Overall study context: Samples averaged about 3.8 million productive TCRbeta reads each.

Broader study findings: Normal lung showed higher cumulative top 100 clone frequency than tumor. Significantly higher TCR diversity was found in tumor than normal lung.

The library came from three nested PCR rounds adapted from ARM-PCR protocols. From the multiplex PCR reads, TCRdb called clonotypes with MiXCR, one entry per CDR3 protein. Of more than 90,000 distinct CDR3 sequences in the sample, roughly 70% are singletons; the top ten hold around 16%. RNA was extracted from bulk tissue without any cell sorting. Donors were chemotherapy-naive, newly diagnosed lung cancer surgical patients in China, August–late 2014. In germline, CDR1 is DFQATT, CDR2 SNEGSKA (reference sequence). The CDR3 extends over 18 amino acids. V lost 5 bases to trimming and J lost 0 bases, with 23 bases between them.

The material sequenced was lung tumor tissue. This receptor was taken from a man aged 60-69 years with non-small cell lung cancer. The genes are TRBV20-1 and TRBJ2-4, with unresolved D. The CDR3 DNA reads as TGCAGTGCTTCAAGCTACCCCGGGCCCACCTTAGCCAAAAACATTCAGTACTTC. This translates into CSASSYPGPTLAKNIQYF.